This T cell receptor beta chain was recovered during a study of CD8 T cells in ankylosing spondylitis. TCRdb itself ran the 5' RACE reads through MiXCR, one entry per CDR3 protein. This table holds around 390,000 distinct CDR3 sequences, around 20% found once. This clonotype has more than one count but fewer than ten. Its matching antigen is unknown. Germline-derived CDR1 and CDR2 are SEHNR and FQNEAQ (reference sequence). The CDR3 sequence is 12 residues long. The ends were cut back, 4 bases at V and 6 bases at J, with 6 bases in the middle. Study-level points and caveats: A motif in TCR beta, a set of seven to nine highly homologous variants, appeared characteristic of ankylosing spondylitis blood.

The sequencing sample was made of blood, either unsorted or a sorted T cell fraction (not recorded which). The rearrangement links TRBV7-9 to TRBJ1-4; a possible D gene is TRBD1 (5 bases). This TCR derives from a male donor with ankylosing spondylitis. The CDR3 nucleotides read TGTGCCAGCAGCTGGGGGGATGAAAAACTGTTTTTT. Amino acids: CASSWGDEKLFF.